The sequence of this T cell receptor beta chain was determined in a study of blood T cell repertoires in COVID-19. Across the study: Acute and convalescent COVID-19 samples came from the United States, Italy and Spain.

CDR3 length: 17 amino acids. CDR1 is LGHDT, CDR2 YNNKEL, per germline (reference sequence). The V segment lost 3 bases and the J segment 0 bases; nucleotides outside the gene matches: 11. Sequencing was performed with immunoSEQ multiplex PCR; in TCRdb, only in-frame clones are kept and a portion is missing. The sample lists under 20,000 clones, more than 70% occurring once. Input material: peripheral blood. The sequence was obtained from a human donor in a cohort sampled during active COVID-19. This chain links TRBV3-1 (or the pseudogene TRBV3-2) with TRBJ2-7; 7 positions agree with TRBD2. The CDR3 DNA reads TGTGCCAGCAGCCACCTCCCGGGGAGGGCAAGCTCCTACGAGCAGTACTTC. Protein sequence: CASSHLPGRASSYEQYF.